This is a list of T cell receptor beta chains from one sample in a study of blood T cell repertoires in COVID-19. Data came from immunoSEQ multiplex PCR; TCRdb stores just in-frame clones and leaves some out. The sample contains about 36,000 clones, around nine tenths of which appear only once. The sequenced material came from peripheral blood. These receptor sequences come from a human donor in a cohort sampled during active COVID-19. Each CDR3 is given with its conserved first and last residue. The D gene is left open where the match is weak. The size field is filled for only some rows; it gives once, few, many or a size class.

d_gene	abundance	v_gene	j_gene	CDR3nt	CDR3aa
NA	NA	TRBV24-1	TRBJ1-1	TGTGCCACCGTCATTGGGAGCATGAACACTGAAGCTTTCTTT	CATVIGSMNTEAFF
NA	NA	TRBV6-5	TRBJ1-6	TGTGCCAGCACCCTTAGCTCCTATAATTCACCCCTCCACTTT	CASTLSSYNSPLHF
NA	NA	TRBV3-1/TRBV3-2	TRBJ2-6	TGTGCCAGCAGCCAGGTAACAGGGATTGGGGCCAACGTCCTGACTTTC	CASSQVTGIGANVLTF
NA	NA	TRBV21-1	TRBJ1-2	TGTGCCAGCAGCATAACGGTTTTCTATGGCTACACCTTC	CASSITVFYGYTF
NA	NA	TRBV3-1/TRBV3-2	TRBJ2-1	TGTGCCAGCAGCCCCCAGGGTTACAATGAGCAGTTCTTC	CASSPQGYNEQFF
TRBD1	NA	TRBV27	TRBJ1-3	TGTGCCAGCAGTGCCCTGACAGGGACTGGAAACACCATATATTTT	CASSALTGTGNTIYF
TRBD1	NA	TRBV28	TRBJ2-7	TGTGCCAGCAGTACCTACAGGGGCAACGAGCAGTACTTC	CASSTYRGNEQYF
NA	NA	TRBV20-1	TRBJ2-7	TGCAGTGCTAGCCAATACGAGCAGTACTTC	CSASQYEQYF
TRBD1	NA	TRBV27	TRBJ1-2	TGTGCCAGCAGTTCGACAGGGGGCTATGGCTACACCTTC	CASSSTGGYGYTF
NA	NA	TRBV2	TRBJ1-5	TGTGCCAGTACGAGAGGGACACTCAACAATCAGCCCCAGCATTTT	CASTRGTLNNQPQHF
TRBD2	NA	TRBV4-1	TRBJ2-1	TGCGCCAGCAGCCAGGGACTAGCGGGGGGGCCGGGCAATGAGCAGTTCTTC	CASSQGLAGGPGNEQFF
NA	NA	TRBV2	TRBJ2-3	TGTGCCAGCCGGGGAGGGGGTAGCACAGATACGCAGTATTTT	CASRGGGSTDTQYF
NA	NA	TRBV28	TRBJ2-7	TGTGCCAGCACCCCTTTGCGGGGCAAACAATACGAGCAGTACTTC	CASTPLRGKQYEQYF
TRBD2	NA	TRBV11-3	TRBJ2-3	TGTGCCAGCAGCAGCGGGACTAGCGGGGAGACGCAGTATTTT	CASSSGTSGETQYF
TRBD1	NA	TRBV7-3	TRBJ1-6	TGTGCCAGCAGGTTGTCGGGACAGGGAGATTCACCCCTCCACTTT	CASRLSGQGDSPLHF
NA	NA	TRBV2	TRBJ1-1	TGTGCCAGCAGTGAGGGTGGAGGAGCTTTCTTT	CASSEGGGAFF
TRBD1	once	TRBV19	TRBJ2-7	TGTGCCAGTAGCCCGACAGGGAATAACGAGCAGTACTTC	CASSPTGNNEQYF
TRBD1	once	TRBV2	TRBJ1-5	TGTGCCAGCAGGGGACAGGGCACTCAGCCCCAGCATTTT	CASRGQGTQPQHF
TRBD1	NA	TRBV18	TRBJ2-2	TGTGCCAGCTCACCCTTCCCGGGACAGAAAAACACCGGGGAGCTGTTTTTT	CASSPFPGQKNTGELFF
TRBD1	once	TRBV2	TRBJ1-2	TGTGCCACCCGACAGGGAGATGGCTACACCTTC	CATRQGDGYTF
TRBD1	NA	TRBV11-2	TRBJ2-1	TGTGCCAGCAGCACGGGGACAGGGGGGGTTGAGCAGTTCTTC	CASSTGTGGVEQFF
NA	once	TRBV12-3/TRBV12-4	TRBJ1-1	TGTGCCAGCAGTTACGGGGGTGGAGAAGCTTTCTTT	CASSYGGGEAFF
TRBD2	NA	TRBV4-2	TRBJ2-3	TGTGCCAGCAGCCAAGATTGGGCGGGGGGCACAGATACGCAGTATTTT	CASSQDWAGGTDTQYF